What follows are 17 T cell receptor beta chains derived from one specimen sequenced in a study of CD8+CD57+ T cells in acquired aplastic anemia. CD8+CD57+ cell expansion had been shown by flow cytometry in patients chosen for sequencing. Using genomic DNA as the template, TCR beta VDJ and CDR3 profiling was carried out. TCRdb analysed the reads with MiXCR anew, one entry per CDR3 protein. Of roughly 200,000 distinct CDR3 sequences in the sample, less than 75% were seen once. The source material was sorted CD4+, CD8+, or CD8+CD57+ T cells (not recorded which) from PBMCs. The receptors originated from a human donor with aplastic anemia.

This clonotype has a single count. The chain links TRBV2 to TRBJ2-5, with 12 nucleotides matching TRBD2. Trimming cost V 9 bases and J 7 bases; bases outside gene matches: 12. This CDR3 has 15 residues. CDR1 and CDR2 from the germline V gene are SNHLY and FYNNEI. The CDR3 coding sequence is TGTGCCAGTGGGACTAGCGGGTTCTTGGGAGGGACCCAGTACTTC. Translation: CASGTSGFLGGTQYF.

The chain recombines TRBV20-1 with TRBJ2-2, with TRBD2 matching over 8 bases. The CDR3 spans 14 residues. The ends lost 3 bases at V and 4 bases at J; junction bases unmatched: 4. CDR1 and CDR2 (germline): DFQATT, SNEGSKA (reference sequence). For the CDR3, the DNA is TGCAGTGCTAGGGGTCGGGAGGGCACCGGGGAGCTGTTTTTT. It yields the protein CSARGREGTGELFF.

The chain is built from TRBV7-3 and TRBJ2-7; D remains unclear. Germline values: CDR1 SGHTA, CDR2 FQGTGA. CDR3 length equals 13 residues. Trimming stripped 2 bases from V and 9 bases from J, with 14 bases between. The CDR3 DNA reads TGTGCCAGCAGCTTAGAACAGTCTTCGGCGCAGTACTTC. This codes for CASSLEQSSAQYF.

V and J are TRBV19 and TRBJ2-3, with 10 bases lining up with TRBD2. Germline V gene lookup returns CDR1 LNHDA and CDR2 SQIVND (reference sequence). V lost 5 bases to trimming and J lost 7 bases; unmatched junction nucleotides: 6. This CDR3 comprises 14 residues. The CDR3 loop reads CASSLAGASNTQYF. The CDR3 DNA sequence: TGTGCCAGTAGTCTAGCGGGGGCATCGAATACGCAGTATTTT.

CDR3 nucleotide sequence: TGTGCCAGCAGCTCCTGGGACCTCGCCTACGAGCAGTACTTC. As protein: CASSSWDLAYEQYF. This chain uses TRBV7-8 with TRBJ2-7; possibly TRBD1 or TRBD2 for D (5 bases each). Germline V gene data show CDR1 as SGHVS and CDR2 as FQNEAQ. The CDR3 has 14 amino acids. The V and J ends lost 4 bases and 2 bases respectively, with 12 bases between them.

The chain carries TRBV12-3 or TRBV12-4 and TRBJ2-6; the D gene could be TRBD1 or TRBD2 (5 bases each). Between the trimmed V and J ends, which lost 7 bases and 0 bases, there was a span of 10 bases. This CDR3 comprises 15 residues. The CDR3 coding sequence is TGTGCCAGCACACGAGGGGACTCTGGGGCCAACGTCCTGACTTTC. Translation gives CASTRGDSGANVLTF.

In this sample, this clonotype turned up many times. J is TRBJ2-7 and V is TRBV4-1; D unresolved. The CDR3 loop spans 16 amino acids. V lost 0 bases to trimming and J lost 2 bases, with 14 bases between them. Per germline, CDR1 MGHRA and CDR2 YSYEKL. The CDR3 here is CASSQEWVEMPYEQYF. Here the CDR3 DNA reads TGCGCCAGCAGCCAAGAATGGGTAGAGATGCCCTACGAGCAGTACTTC.

J is TRBJ2-7 and V is TRBV7-9; unclear D gene. The CDR3 is made up of 11 amino acids. The germline CDR1 and CDR2 sequences are SEHNR and FQNEAQ (reference sequence). V shed 8 bases and J shed 5 bases, with 10 bases lying between them. The CDR3 here is CASSISHEQYF. As DNA, the CDR3 is TGTGCCAGCTCCATTAGCCACGAGCAGTACTTC. Drawing the rest from reference TRBV7-9 and TRBJ2-7, the complete variable domain is DTGVSQNPRHKITKRGQNVTFRCDPISEHNRLYWYRQTLGQGPEFLTYFQNEAQLEKSRLLSDRFSAERPKGSFSTLEIQRTEQGDSAMYLCASSISHEQYFGPGTRLTVT.

This chain links TRBV24-1 with TRBJ2-3; TRBD2 agrees at 10 bases. The germline V gene encodes CDR1 KGHDR and CDR2 SFDVKD. The CDR3 has 18 amino acids. The V segment lost 2 bases and the J segment 3 bases; nucleotides outside the gene matches: 10. The CDR3 loop reads CATSDSGASGSYTDTQYF. DNA of the CDR3: TGTGCCACCAGTGATTCGGGGGCTAGCGGGAGTTATACAGATACGCAGTATTTT.

The V and J genes are TRBV2 and TRBJ2-2, with TRBD1 matching over 11 bases. V lost 6 bases, J lost 5 bases, and 8 bases stayed unmatched. Germline V CDR1 and CDR2: SNHLY, FYNNEI. The CDR3 extends over 16 amino acids. CDR3 nucleotide sequence: TGTGCCAGCAGCGAACTTGGACAGGGGGCTACCGGGGAGCTGTTTTTT. Protein: CASSELGQGATGELFF.

The chain has TRBV20-1 and TRBJ2-7; D possibly matches TRBD1 or TRBD2 (7 bases each). Germline CDR1 and CDR2: DFQATT and SNEGSKA (reference sequence). Trimming took off 6 bases at V and 3 bases at J, with 30 bases between the two ends. The length of the CDR3 is 18 residues. CDR3 nucleotides: TGCAGTGCCAATGGAGGGGGGCGCGGGACAGCGGGAAACTACGAGCAGTACTTC. Translated: CSANGGGRGTAGNYEQYF.

Remarks on this clonotype: Relative to the germline gene, one junction end is altered; a read error may explain this. The chain employs TRBV2 and TRBJ2-5; 10 bases are shared with TRBD2. The CDR3 totals 16 residues. Germline lookup yields CDR1 SNHLY and CDR2 FYNNEI. CDR3 DNA: TGTGCCAGCACTAAGGAAAGCGGGGGGGCCACAGAGACCCGGTACTTC. Amino acid sequence: CASTKESGGATETRYF. Full variable domain (remainder filled in from reference TRBV2 and TRBJ2-5): EPEVTQTPSHQVTQMGQEVILRCVPISNHLYFYWYRQILGQKVEFLVSFYNNEISEKSEIFDDQFSVERPDGSNFTLKIRSTKLEDSAMYFCASTKESGGATETRYFGPGTRLLVL.

This clonotype was recorded once. A much larger clonotype is one base distant, so this may be a read error. The chain carries TRBV5-1 and TRBJ2-1, with 7 bases that match TRBD2. The germline V gene encodes CDR1 SGHRS and CDR2 YFSETQ. The CDR3 totals 11 residues. The CDR3 coding sequence is TGCGCCAGCAGCCGGGGGGTTGAGCGGTTCTTC. The encoded protein is CASSRGVERFF.

This clonotype was recorded a few times. The chain has TRBV28 and TRBJ1-6; possibly TRBD1 for D (5 bases). The CDR3 runs 15 residues. V was cut by 1 base and J by 6 bases, with 10 bases left in between. The germline gives CDR1 MDHEN, CDR2 SYDVKM. Here the CDR3 reads CASSLSWGFNSPLHF. CDR3 DNA sequence: TGTGCCAGCAGTTTATCGTGGGGCTTTAATTCACCCCTCCACTTT.

The rearrangement joins TRBV7-9 to TRBJ2-7, with a possible D match to TRBD2 (6 bases). The V end lost 2 bases, the J end lost 2 bases, and 10 bases lay between the germline ends. CDR1 SEHNR and CDR2 FQNEAQ come from the germline V gene (reference sequence). The CDR3 runs to 14 residues. Here the CDR3 reads CASSLQGGTYEQYF. The CDR3 bases are TGTGCCAGCAGCTTACAGGGAGGCACCTACGAGCAGTACTTC.

The chain links TRBV7-2 to TRBJ2-7; TRBD2 matches 7 bases. V lost 0 bases to trimming and J lost 0 bases; unmatched junction nucleotides: 2. In germline, CDR1 is SGHTA, CDR2 FQGNSA. The CDR3 extends over 15 amino acids. CDR3 DNA: TGTGCCAGCAGCTTAGCGGGGGGGAGCTCCTACGAGCAGTACTTC. Its protein product is CASSLAGGSSYEQYF.

V is TRBV14 and J is TRBJ2-5, with D hard to call. Germline V CDR1 and CDR2: SGHDN, FVKESK. The CDR3 contains 13 residues. The V end lost 3 bases, the J end lost 5 bases, and 10 bases lay between the germline ends. The CDR3 is CASSHADRETQYF. CDR3 sequence (DNA): TGTGCCAGCAGCCATGCAGATCGTGAGACCCAGTACTTC.